This T cell receptor beta chain was sequenced for a study of blood T cell repertoires in COVID-19. About the study: Whether acute or convalescent, the COVID-19 samples came from the United States, Italy and Spain. The analysed material was cDNA or gDNA that came from T cells, B-cell-depleted T cells, or PBMCs.

The V end lost 10 bases, the J end lost 2 bases, and 17 bases lay between the germline ends. This CDR3 has 15 amino acids. The V gene's germline CDR1 is KGHSH and CDR2 LQKENI. Authors' methods: For nucleated cells, counts were estimated from reference gene primer amplification. Data came from immunoSEQ multiplex PCR; TCRdb stores just in-frame clones and leaves some out. D and trimming were read from the DNA, whereas the V and J calls and clone size are those reported in that table. The sample shows fewer than 30,000 clones, over 75% of them seen only once. The source material was peripheral blood. This clonotype was obtained from a man between 65 and 85 years old with active COVID-19. The V call is TRBV18, the J call TRBJ2-2; tentative D call: TRBD1 (6 bases). This CDR3 is CATVPRDTNTGELFF. The CDR3 DNA reads TGTGCCACCGTACCCCGGGACACCAACACCGGGGAGCTGTTTTTT.